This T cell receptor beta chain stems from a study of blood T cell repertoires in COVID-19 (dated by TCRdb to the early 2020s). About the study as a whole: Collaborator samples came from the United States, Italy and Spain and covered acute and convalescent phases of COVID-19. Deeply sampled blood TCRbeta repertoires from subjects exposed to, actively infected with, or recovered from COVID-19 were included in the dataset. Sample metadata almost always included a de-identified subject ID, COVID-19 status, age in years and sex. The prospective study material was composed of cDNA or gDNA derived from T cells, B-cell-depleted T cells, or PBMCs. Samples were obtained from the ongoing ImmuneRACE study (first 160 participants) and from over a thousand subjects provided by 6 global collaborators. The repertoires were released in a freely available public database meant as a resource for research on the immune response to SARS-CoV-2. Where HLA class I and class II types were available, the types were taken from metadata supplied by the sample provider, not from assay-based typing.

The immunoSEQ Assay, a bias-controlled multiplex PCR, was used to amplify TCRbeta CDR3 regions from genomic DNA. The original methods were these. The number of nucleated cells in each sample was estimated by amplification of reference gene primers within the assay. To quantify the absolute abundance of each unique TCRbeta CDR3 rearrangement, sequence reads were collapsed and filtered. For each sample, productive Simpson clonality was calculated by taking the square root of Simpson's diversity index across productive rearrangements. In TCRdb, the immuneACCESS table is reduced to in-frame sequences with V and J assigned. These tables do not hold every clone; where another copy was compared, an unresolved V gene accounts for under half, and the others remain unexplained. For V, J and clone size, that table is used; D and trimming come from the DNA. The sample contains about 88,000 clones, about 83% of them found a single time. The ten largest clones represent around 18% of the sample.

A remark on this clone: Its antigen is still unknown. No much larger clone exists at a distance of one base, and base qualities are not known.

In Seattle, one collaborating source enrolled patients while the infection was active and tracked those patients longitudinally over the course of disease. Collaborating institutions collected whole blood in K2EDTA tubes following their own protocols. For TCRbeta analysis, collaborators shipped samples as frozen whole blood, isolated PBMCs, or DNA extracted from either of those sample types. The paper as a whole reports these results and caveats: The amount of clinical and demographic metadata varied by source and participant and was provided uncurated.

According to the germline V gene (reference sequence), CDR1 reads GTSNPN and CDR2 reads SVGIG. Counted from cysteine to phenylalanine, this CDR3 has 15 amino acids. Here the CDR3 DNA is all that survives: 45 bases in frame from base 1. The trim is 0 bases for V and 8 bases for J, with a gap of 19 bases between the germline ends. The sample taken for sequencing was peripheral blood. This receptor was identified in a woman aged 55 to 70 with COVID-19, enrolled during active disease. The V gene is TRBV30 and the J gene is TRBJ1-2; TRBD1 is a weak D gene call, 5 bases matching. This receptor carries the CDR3 CAWSVMDKQAGGYTF. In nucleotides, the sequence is TGTGCCTGGAGTGTAATGGACAAACAGGCGGGAGGCTACACCTTC.